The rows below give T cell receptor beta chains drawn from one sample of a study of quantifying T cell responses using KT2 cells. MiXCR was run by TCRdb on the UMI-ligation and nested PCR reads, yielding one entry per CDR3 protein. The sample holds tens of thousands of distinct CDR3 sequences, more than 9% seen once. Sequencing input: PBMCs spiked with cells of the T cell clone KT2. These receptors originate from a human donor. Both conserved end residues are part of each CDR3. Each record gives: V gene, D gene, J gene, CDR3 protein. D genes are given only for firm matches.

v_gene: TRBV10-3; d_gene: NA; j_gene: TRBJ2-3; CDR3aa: CATKEPGQNTDTQYF
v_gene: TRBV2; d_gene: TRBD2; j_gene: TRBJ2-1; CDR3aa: CATEGMAGGGYNEQFF
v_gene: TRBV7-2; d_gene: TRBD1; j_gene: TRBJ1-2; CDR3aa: CASSRPGQGAVGYTF
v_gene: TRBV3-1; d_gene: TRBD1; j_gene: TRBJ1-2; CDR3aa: CASSPTGIYGYTF
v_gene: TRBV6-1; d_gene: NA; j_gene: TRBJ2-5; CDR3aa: CACRDRRRQETQYF
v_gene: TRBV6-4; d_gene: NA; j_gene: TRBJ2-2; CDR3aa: CASSDSAGNTGELFF
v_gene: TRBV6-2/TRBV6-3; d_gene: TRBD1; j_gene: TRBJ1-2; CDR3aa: CATGQGRLHGYTF
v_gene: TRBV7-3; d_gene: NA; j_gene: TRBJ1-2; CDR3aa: CASDPGGRLGGYTF
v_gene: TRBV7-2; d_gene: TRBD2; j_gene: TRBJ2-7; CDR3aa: CASSLSWLAGEQYF
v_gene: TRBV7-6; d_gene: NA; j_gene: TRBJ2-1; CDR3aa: CASSLPSETTVF
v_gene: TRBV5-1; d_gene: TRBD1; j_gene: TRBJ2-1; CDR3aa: CASSGTGLVNEQFF
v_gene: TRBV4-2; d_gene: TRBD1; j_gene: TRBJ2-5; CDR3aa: CASSRLDRGQETQYF
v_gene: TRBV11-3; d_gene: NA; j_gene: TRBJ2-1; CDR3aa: CASSLDIDQAWYNEQFF
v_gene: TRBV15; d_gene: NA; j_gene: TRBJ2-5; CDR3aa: CATSRALNEETQYF
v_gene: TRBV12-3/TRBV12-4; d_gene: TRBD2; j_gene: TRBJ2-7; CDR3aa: CASRLAGTEQYF
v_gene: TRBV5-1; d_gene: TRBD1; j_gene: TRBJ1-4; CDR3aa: CASSWTGGGEKLFF
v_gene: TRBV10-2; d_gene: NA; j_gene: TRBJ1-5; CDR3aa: CASSEALPGWRQPQHF
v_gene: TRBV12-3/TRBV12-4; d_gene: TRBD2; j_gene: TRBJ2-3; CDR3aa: CASSFGGGAHTQYF
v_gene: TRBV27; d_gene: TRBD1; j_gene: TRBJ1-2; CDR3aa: CASSSVRTGDGYTF
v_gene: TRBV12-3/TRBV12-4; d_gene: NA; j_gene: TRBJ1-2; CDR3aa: CASSLSGTANYGYTF
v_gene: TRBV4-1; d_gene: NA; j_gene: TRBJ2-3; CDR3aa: CASSQEGLHREGVFSTDTQYF
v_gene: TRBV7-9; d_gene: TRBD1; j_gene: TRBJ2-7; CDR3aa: CASSRSGTGSYEQYF
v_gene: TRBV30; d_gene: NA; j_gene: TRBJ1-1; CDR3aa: CAWSVRSSFKTEAFF
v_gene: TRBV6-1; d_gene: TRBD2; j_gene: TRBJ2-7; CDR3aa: CASSELRGGSEQYF
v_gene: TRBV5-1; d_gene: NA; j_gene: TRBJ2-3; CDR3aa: CASSLVGRDPDTQYF
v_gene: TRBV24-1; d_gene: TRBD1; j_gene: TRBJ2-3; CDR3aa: CATSDLGNRGTDLSSTDTQYF
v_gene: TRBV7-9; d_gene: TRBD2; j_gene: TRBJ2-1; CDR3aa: CASSLGSGTRQFF
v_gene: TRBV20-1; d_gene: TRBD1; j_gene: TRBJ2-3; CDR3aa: CSASNRGQLDTQYF
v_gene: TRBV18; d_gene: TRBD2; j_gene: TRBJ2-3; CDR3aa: CASSPPASGGADTQYF
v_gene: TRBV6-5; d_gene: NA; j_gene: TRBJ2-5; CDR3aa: CASRASGSGIRRKETQYF
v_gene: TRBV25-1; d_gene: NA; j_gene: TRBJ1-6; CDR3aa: CASSDSNSPLHF
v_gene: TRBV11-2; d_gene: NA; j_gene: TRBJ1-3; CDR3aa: CASSLGPSGNTIYF
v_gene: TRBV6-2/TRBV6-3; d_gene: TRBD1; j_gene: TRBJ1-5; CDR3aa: CASRTSQDRGPNQPQHF
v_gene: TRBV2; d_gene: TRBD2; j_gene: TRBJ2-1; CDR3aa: CASTWLAANNEQFF
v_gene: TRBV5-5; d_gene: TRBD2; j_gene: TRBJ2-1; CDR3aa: CASSPGTSGFISYNEQFF
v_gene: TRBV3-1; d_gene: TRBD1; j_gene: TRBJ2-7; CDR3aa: CASSQDRGREVEQYF
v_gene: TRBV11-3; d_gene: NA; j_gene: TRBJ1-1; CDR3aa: CASSLGGDLMNTEAFF
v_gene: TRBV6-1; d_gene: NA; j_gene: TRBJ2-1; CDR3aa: CASSEYVGSYNEQFF
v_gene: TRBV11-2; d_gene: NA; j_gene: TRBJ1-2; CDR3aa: CASSRDIHYGYTF
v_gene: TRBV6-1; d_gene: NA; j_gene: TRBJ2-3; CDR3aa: CASSEPPPIGDTQYF
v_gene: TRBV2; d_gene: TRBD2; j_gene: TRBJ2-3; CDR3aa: CASLFGTSGNTQYF
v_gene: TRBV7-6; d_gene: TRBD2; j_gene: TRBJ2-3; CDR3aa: CASSLNPAGVGDTQYF
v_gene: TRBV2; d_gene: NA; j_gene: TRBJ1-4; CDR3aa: CASNLRTADNEKLFF
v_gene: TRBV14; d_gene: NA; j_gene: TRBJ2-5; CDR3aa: CASSQLASQETQYF
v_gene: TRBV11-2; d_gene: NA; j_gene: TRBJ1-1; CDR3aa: CASSLAGAKTEAFF
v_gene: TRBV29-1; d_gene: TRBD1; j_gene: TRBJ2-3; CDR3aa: CSWGQSGTDTQYF
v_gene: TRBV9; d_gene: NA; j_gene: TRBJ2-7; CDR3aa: CASSAGPGSEQYF
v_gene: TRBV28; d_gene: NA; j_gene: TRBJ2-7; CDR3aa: CASSSSTGVQYF
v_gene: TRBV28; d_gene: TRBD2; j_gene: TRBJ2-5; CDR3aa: CASSLRVVRFTSGGASETQYF
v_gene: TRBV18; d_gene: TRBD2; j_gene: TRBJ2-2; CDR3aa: CASSPRLQRGGTGELFF
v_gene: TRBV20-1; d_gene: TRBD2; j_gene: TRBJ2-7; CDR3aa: CSGLAGRYEQYF
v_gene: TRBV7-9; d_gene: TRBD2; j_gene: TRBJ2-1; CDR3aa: CASNLKLSGSLNEQFF
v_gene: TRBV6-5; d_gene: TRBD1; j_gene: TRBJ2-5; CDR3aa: CASSYGRGHETQYF
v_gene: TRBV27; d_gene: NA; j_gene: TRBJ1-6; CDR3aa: CASSPAGYYSPLHF
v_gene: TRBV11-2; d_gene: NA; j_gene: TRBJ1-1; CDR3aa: CASSLVIMNTEAFF